The next 9 T cell receptor beta chains were all read from a single sample in a study of T cells after yellow fever vaccination. TCRdb re-called the 5' RACE reads through MiXCR, storing one row per CDR3 protein. This table holds more than 90,000 distinct CDR3 sequences, 7.2% found once. The material sequenced was CD4+ T cells sorted from PBMCs, taken more than 35 days after the first yellow fever vaccination. Every receptor here comes from a man aged 18-30 years who received the YFV17D yellow fever vaccine.

This clonotype was counted at least ten times. The chain couples TRBV27 to TRBJ1-3; D is unclear. The CDR3 consists of 13 residues. Germline V gene sequence: CDR1 MNHEY, CDR2 SMNVEV (reference sequence). Deletions cut 6 bases from V and 4 bases from J, with 10 bases between. The CDR3 DNA reads as TGTGCCAGCAGATTTCTAACCGGAAACACCATATATTTT. This sequence encodes CASRFLTGNTIYF.

This clonotype was detected ten times or more. J is TRBJ2-3 and V is TRBV5-1, with TRBD2 matching 10 bases. V was clipped by 3 bases and J by 4 bases; unmatched bases: 8. From germline, CDR1 is SGHRS and CDR2 YFSETQ. This CDR3 contains 16 residues. The CDR3 reads CASSYKRGGLSDTQYF. DNA of the CDR3: TGCGCCAGCAGCTACAAGCGGGGGGGCCTCTCAGATACGCAGTATTTT.

Ten or more counts support this clonotype. The genes are TRBV7-2 and TRBJ2-3, with D hard to call. Germline V gene data show CDR1 as SGHTA and CDR2 as FQGNSA. Trimming removed 5 bases at V and 2 bases at J, with 5 bases between. The CDR3 spans 12 residues. CDR3 residues: CASSPDTDTQYF. The CDR3 DNA reads TGTGCCAGCAGCCCGGACACAGATACGCAGTATTTT.

This clonotype was detected ten times or more. This rearrangement joins TRBV20-1 to TRBJ1-2; 7 bases match TRBD1. The CDR3 extends over 14 amino acids. Losses at the gene ends were 5 bases for V and 0 bases for J; bases not matched to a gene: 6. Germline CDR1 reads DFQATT; CDR2 reads SNEGSKA (reference sequence). This CDR3 reads CSAEGARANYGYTF. For the CDR3, the DNA is TGCAGTGCTGAGGGGGCCCGGGCTAACTATGGCTACACCTTC.

This clonotype was detected many times. V is TRBV9 and J is TRBJ1-1; no definite D call. The CDR3 loop spans 13 amino acids. With 0 bases removed from V and 5 bases from J, the gap between germline ends came to 8 bases. The germline gives CDR1 SGDLS, CDR2 YYNGEE. The CDR3 spells CASSVALGTEAFF. In nucleotides, the CDR3 is TGTGCCAGCAGCGTAGCTTTGGGAACTGAAGCTTTCTTT.

This clonotype was seen repeatedly, ten times or more. The chain employs TRBV4-1 and TRBJ2-5; 12 bases are shared with TRBD2. The CDR3 is 21 amino acids. Germline CDR1 and CDR2: MGHRA and YSYEKL. V lost 3 bases to trimming and J lost 5 bases; unmatched junction nucleotides: 22. Written as DNA, the CDR3 is TGCGCCAGCAGCCAGCCGAGGTCGGGACTAGCGGGCTTTCGGGGTTGGGAGACCCAGTACTTC. It codes for CASSQPRSGLAGFRGWETQYF.

There are many counts of this clonotype. The chain joins TRBV15 to TRBJ2-1; D is perhaps TRBD2 (6 bases). Trimming removed 0 bases from V and 4 bases from J, with 16 bases in between. The CDR3 is made up of 17 amino acids. CDR1 LNHNV and CDR2 YYDKDF come from the germline V gene (reference sequence). This CDR3 reads CATSRDLGGRLYNEQFF. The CDR3 DNA sequence: TGTGCCACCAGCAGAGATCTGGGGGGTCGTCTTTACAATGAGCAGTTCTTC.

This clonotype showed up just a few times. The gene calls are TRBV6-5 and TRBJ1-6; D is unresolved. Germline V gene sequence: CDR1 MNHEY, CDR2 SVGAGI. The V end lost 0 bases, the J end lost 5 bases, and 14 bases lay between the germline ends. There are 17 residues in the CDR3. CDR3 nucleotide sequence: TGTGCCAGCAGTTACTCGATCCGGACGCTTCATAATTCACCCCTCCACTTT. Translating it yields CASSYSIRTLHNSPLHF.

This clonotype has ten or more counts. The V call is TRBV28, the J call TRBJ2-3; 12 positions agree with TRBD2. Germline V gene lookup returns CDR1 MDHEN and CDR2 SYDVKM. The V segment lost 6 bases and the J segment 1 base; nucleotides outside the gene matches: 5. CDR3 length: 16 amino acids. Here the CDR3 reads CASSTRLAGGTDTQYF. Written as DNA, the CDR3 is TGTGCCAGCAGCACCCGACTAGCGGGGGGCACAGATACGCAGTATTTT.